This T cell receptor (beta chain) was sequenced for a study of shared clonotypes between healthy human individuals. Study as a whole: CD4 naive cells filled three plates per donor, CD4 memory three, CD8 naive two and CD8 memory one. Study observations and caveats: Clonotypes which were not shared had lower generation probabilities than clonotypes that all four donors shared.

Tens of thousands of T cell genomes (around 200 ng DNA) went into each sorted-subset replicate. Some clones are missing from TCRdb's copy, which holds only in-frame ones; the method was immunoSEQ multiplex PCR. The sample consists of about 2.4 million clones, 90% to 95% of them appearing once. With regard to this clone: The target antigen is unknown.

Trimming stripped 8 bases from V and 0 bases from J, with 11 bases between. The germline V gene encodes CDR1 MNHEY and CDR2 SVGAGI. The CDR3 is 14 amino acids. Material: naive CD4+ T cells from PBMCs. The subset was: CD45RA+ positively selected. The chain is built from TRBV6-5 and TRBJ1-5, with D possibly being TRBD1 (6 bases). This TCR was sampled from a man aged 18 to 30 in good health. Some clones in this sample may be carry-over from other donors' samples. The CDR3 DNA reads as TGTGCCAGCGGACGGACAGATAGCAATCAGCCCCAGCATTTT. Encoded protein: CASGRTDSNQPQHF.